What follows are 4 T cell receptor beta chains derived from one specimen sequenced in a study of early T cells in non-severe SARS-CoV-2 infection. One entry per CDR3 protein results from TCRdb running MiXCR on the 5' RACE reads. The sample lists 85,000 to 95,000 distinct CDR3 sequences, over 12% occurring once. The source material was whole blood. The source of these receptors is an adult who was a healthcare worker with PCR-confirmed SARS-CoV-2 infection or an uninfected control (not recorded which).

V is TRBV7-3 and J is TRBJ1-6; the D is unclear. The CDR3 covers 15 residues. Germline CDR1 is SGHTA and CDR2 is FQGTGA. Trimming shortened V by 4 bases and J by 6 bases, and 13 bases separated the two germline ends. This CDR3 is CASSSPSRGNSPLHF. The CDR3, as DNA: TGTGCCAGCAGCTCCCCTTCCCGGGGTAATTCACCCCTCCACTTT.

This clonotype turned up a few times. The chain is built from TRBV29-1 and TRBJ2-7, with a possible D match to TRBD1 (6 bases). Trimming left V 4 bases short and J 6 bases short, with 10 bases between. CDR3 size: 11 residues. Germline V gene lookup returns CDR1 SQVTM and CDR2 ANQGSEA. The DNA of the CDR3 is TGCAGCGTTGTCAGGGGCGCCGAGCAGTACGTC. Its protein is CSVVRGAEQYV.

This clonotype showed up just a few times. This chain uses TRBV12-5 with TRBJ2-1; D uncertain. Trimming took 1 base from V and 14 from J, leaving 12 bases between them. Germline V lookup: CDR1 LGHNT, CDR2 FRNRAP. CDR3 length equals 12 residues. This chain's CDR3 is CASGLEYTRKFF. The CDR3 DNA is TGTGCTAGTGGTTTGGAGTACACCCGGAAGTTCTTC.

In this sample, this clonotype turned up many times. The genes are TRBV6-5 and TRBJ2-2; D gene ambiguous. The CDR3 is 14 residues long. The germline gives CDR1 MNHEY, CDR2 SVGAGI. Trimming took 7 bases from V and 1 from J, leaving 10 bases between them. CDR3 sequence (DNA): TGTGCCAGCAAACTCCGGAGGAACACCGGGGAGCTGTTTTTT. It is translated as CASKLRRNTGELFF.